This passage covers 31 T cell receptor beta chains from one sample sequenced in a study of memory CD4+ T cells and cytomegalovirus serostatus. Sequenced by immunoSEQ multiplex PCR; TCRdb stores in-frame clones only, minus some. The sample records 35,000 to 45,000 clones, around 78% being singletons. The sort gate was single viable CD3+CD4+CD8-CD45RO+ cells for memory CD4+ T cells. Specimen: memory CD4+ T cells from blood. The receptors shown here come from an adult in good health and CMV-seronegative.

This clone was observed a handful of times. CDR3 sequence: CASSFERGYNEQFF. The CDR3 nucleotides are TGTGCCAGCAGTTTTGAGCGGGGCTACAATGAGCAGTTCTTC. The rearrangement joins TRBV2 to TRBJ2-1, with 7 bases aligning to TRBD2. V dropped 5 bases and J dropped 3; count of bases not matched to a gene: 4. This CDR3 spans 14 amino acids. Germline-derived CDR1 and CDR2 are SNHLY and FYNNEI.

A few counts support this clone. The rearrangement joins TRBV7-2 to TRBJ2-1, with 7 bases lining up with TRBD2. J lost 4 bases, V lost 1 base, and 4 bases had no gene match. Germline CDR1 reads SGHTA; CDR2 reads FQGNSA. This CDR3 has 15 amino acids. Here the CDR3 DNA reads TGTGCCAGCAGCTTAGACTCGGGGGGATACAATGAGCAGTTCTTC. The encoded protein is CASSLDSGGYNEQFF. The variable domain in full, with the rest retrieved from reference TRBV7-2 and TRBJ2-1, is GAGVSQSPSNKVTEKGKDVELRCDPISGHTALYWYRQSLGQGLEFLIYFQGNSAPDKSGLPSDRFSAERTGGSVSTLTIQRTQQEDSAVYLCASSLDSGGYNEQFFGPGTRLTVL.

The J gene is TRBJ1-4, the V gene TRBV30; D possibly corresponds to TRBD1 (5 bases). The ends were cut back, 0 bases at V and 8 bases at J, with 13 bases in the middle. The germline CDR1 and CDR2 sequences are GTSNPN and SVGIG (reference sequence). The CDR3 spans 14 residues. The CDR3 sequence is CAWSVQGVGEKLFF. The CDR3 nucleotides read TGTGCCTGGAGTGTACAAGGGGTAGGGGAAAAACTGTTTTTT.

In this sample, this clone is medium-sized. This chain connects TRBV18 to TRBJ2-1, with 12 bases matching TRBD2. V lost 5 bases to trimming and J lost 5 bases; unmatched junction nucleotides: 4. In germline, CDR1 is KGHSH, CDR2 LQKENI. This CDR3 has 15 residues. This chain's CDR3 is CASSSLAGGHNEQFF. The CDR3 DNA reads as TGTGCCAGCTCATCTCTAGCGGGGGGGCACAATGAGCAGTTCTTC.

The chain has TRBV4-1 and TRBJ1-2; the D gene is possibly TRBD1 (5 bases). The V and J ends lost 6 bases and 4 bases respectively, with 21 bases between them. This CDR3 has 16 residues. Per germline, CDR1 MGHRA and CDR2 YSYEKL. The DNA for the CDR3 is TGCGCCAGCAGGGTTGACGGGGGAGGTCTAGGCTATGGCTACACCTTC. The encoded protein is CASRVDGGGLGYGYTF.

This clone showed up just a few times. The chain is built from TRBV19 and TRBJ1-3; D call uncertain. Germline V lookup: CDR1 LNHDA, CDR2 SQIVND (reference sequence). This CDR3 region has 14 residues. Trimming took 8 bases from V and 0 from J, leaving 11 bases between them. The CDR3 region has the DNA TGTGCCAGTCTTACTGAGAGCTCTGGAAACACCATATATTTT. It translates to CASLTESSGNTIYF.

This clone was seen a handful of times. The J gene is TRBJ2-2, the V gene TRBV5-4; D not resolved. Per the germline V gene, CDR1 is SGHNT and CDR2 is YYREEE (reference sequence). This CDR3 has 15 amino acids. V was pared by 4 bases and J by 2 bases, with 12 bases between. CDR3 region: CASSASSVNTGELFF. The CDR3 DNA follows: TGTGCCAGCAGCGCGAGCTCAGTTAACACCGGGGAGCTGTTTTTT.

The chain is built from TRBV6-1 and TRBJ1-5; D not certain. CDR1 and CDR2 (germline): MNHNS, SASEGT. The length of the CDR3 is 13 residues. V was cut by 10 bases and J by 3 bases, with 13 bases left in between. The CDR3 spells CATGVGYNQPQHF. The CDR3 DNA reads as TGTGCCACCGGTGTCGGGTACAATCAGCCCCAGCATTTT.

This clone is deemed medium-sized. The CDR3, as DNA: TGTGCCAGCAGTGAAGCGCTTTTGGGGAACACTGAAGCTTTCTTT. Amino acid sequence: CASSEALLGNTEAFF. This chain connects TRBV6-1 to TRBJ1-1; no definite D call. The CDR3 totals 15 residues. Trimming took 0 bases from V and 1 from J, leaving 9 bases between them. Germline loops: CDR1 MNHNS, CDR2 SASEGT.

V gene TRBV30 combines with J gene TRBJ2-5, with 7 nucleotides matching TRBD1. V lost 5 bases, J lost 9 bases, and 12 bases stayed unmatched. The CDR3 sequence is 13 residues long. Germline lookup yields CDR1 GTSNPN and CDR2 SVGIG (reference sequence). The CDR3 sequence is CAWSPGQQKAQYF. Written as DNA, the CDR3 is TGTGCCTGGTCTCCGGGACAGCAAAAGGCCCAGTACTTC.

The chain couples TRBV7-8 to TRBJ1-6, with TRBD1 matching 10 bases. The germline V gene has CDR1 SGHVS and CDR2 FQNEAQ. The junction had 7 bases not matched to a gene; V was cut back by 5 bases and J by 9 bases. The CDR3 has 15 amino acids. In DNA, the CDR3 is TGTGCCAGCAGCAAAGTCCGGGACAGGGGTTCACCCCTCCACTTT. This translates into CASSKVRDRGSPLHF.

This chain connects TRBV13 to TRBJ1-6; D gene ambiguous. This CDR3 is 17 amino acids long. Germline V CDR1 and CDR2: PRHDT, FYEKMQ (reference sequence). The V end lost 5 bases, the J end lost 5 bases, and 19 bases lay between the germline ends. The CDR3 coding sequence is TGTGCCAGCAGCCCTAGGCATGAGCGTGGGGATAATTCACCCCTCCACTTT. It encodes CASSPRHERGDNSPLHF.

This chain connects TRBV5-1 to TRBJ1-1; perhaps TRBD1 as D (5 bases). CDR3 length: 14 residues. Looked up from germline, CDR1 is SGHRS and CDR2 is YFSETQ. The ends were cut back, 0 bases at V and 1 base at J, with 7 bases in the middle. In nucleotides, the CDR3 is TGCGCCAGCAGCTTGGAGGGGCAGAACACTGAAGCTTTCTTT. Translated: CASSLEGQNTEAFF.

The chain recombines TRBV7-2 with TRBJ2-1; 11 bases are a match to TRBD2. The length of the CDR3 is 15 residues. The J segment lost 6 bases and the V segment lost 5 bases, leaving 6 bases of the junction unmatched. Germline lookup yields CDR1 SGHTA and CDR2 FQGNSA. The CDR3 reads CASSPVAGGPNEQFF. The CDR3 DNA reads as TGTGCCAGCAGCCCGGTAGCGGGGGGGCCCAATGAGCAGTTCTTC.

The rearrangement links TRBV6-5 to TRBJ1-1; D ambiguous. This CDR3 is built from 14 residues. The V gene lost 6 bases and the J gene lost 0 bases, with 11 bases spanning the gap. CDR1 MNHEY and CDR2 SVGAGI come from the germline V gene. In DNA, the CDR3 is TGTGCCAGCAGAATGACCGGGCTGAACACTGAAGCTTTCTTT. It codes for CASRMTGLNTEAFF.

This clone came up once. The chain has TRBV18 and TRBJ1-2, with D perhaps TRBD1 (5 bases). V lost 3 bases and J lost 2, with 10 bases in between. The germline V gene has CDR1 KGHSH and CDR2 LQKENI. This CDR3 comprises 14 residues. The CDR3 DNA reads TGTGCCAGCTCACCCGGACACATAAACTATGGCTACACCTTC. As protein: CASSPGHINYGYTF. Full variable domain (rest looked up from reference TRBV18 and TRBJ1-2): NAGVMQNPRHLVRRRGQEARLRCSPMKGHSHVYWYRQLPEEGLKFMVYLQKENIIDESGMPKERFSAEFPKEGPSILRIQQVVRGDSAAYFCASSPGHINYGYTFGSGTRLTVV.

This sequence joins TRBV19 and TRBJ1-4; the match to TRBD1 covers 7 bases. V lost 6 bases to trimming and J lost 8 bases; unmatched junction nucleotides: 9. From germline, CDR1 is LNHDA and CDR2 SQIVND (reference sequence). The CDR3 has 14 residues. The CDR3 is CASRPHRGFEKLFF. The DNA for the CDR3 is TGTGCCAGTAGGCCTCACAGGGGCTTCGAAAAACTGTTTTTT.

The chain combines TRBV7-3 with TRBJ2-1; maybe TRBD2 (6 bases). This CDR3 spans 14 amino acids. From germline, CDR1 is SGHTA and CDR2 FQGTGA. The V end was cut by 2 bases, the J end by 6 bases, with 11 bases between. In DNA, the CDR3 is TGTGCCAGCAGCTTAGGTGGAGGGGTCAATGAGCAGTTCTTC. Residues: CASSLGGGVNEQFF.

This chain joins TRBV7-2 and TRBJ1-6, with TRBD1 identical over 9 bases. Germline V gene lookup returns CDR1 SGHTA and CDR2 FQGNSA. CDR3 length equals 15 residues. J was trimmed by 11 bases and V by 1 base; bases with no gene match: 6. CDR3 sequence reads: CASSLEGQGSPPLHF. The CDR3 DNA reads TGTGCCAGCAGCTTAGAGGGACAGGGTTCCCCACCCCTCCACTTT.

The rearrangement uses TRBV11-2 and TRBJ1-1, with 7 bases that match TRBD1. Germline CDR1 SGHAT, CDR2 FQNNGV. This CDR3 is 13 amino acids long. The trim removed 3 bases at V and 5 bases at J, leaving 3 bases unmatched. CDR3 amino acids: CASSFRGGTEAFF. The DNA for the CDR3 is TGTGCCAGCAGCTTCAGGGGGGGGACTGAAGCTTTCTTT.

The chain carries TRBV5-1 and TRBJ2-5; possibly TRBD1 for D (6 bases). V gave up 2 bases and J gave up 2 bases, with 7 bases separating them. The CDR3 has 13 amino acids. Germline values: CDR1 SGHRS, CDR2 YFSETQ. The CDR3 DNA reads as TGCGCCAGCAGCTTCGGGACACAAGAGACCCAGTACTTC. Translation gives CASSFGTQETQYF.

In its sample, this clone was seen once. The chain uses TRBV6-4 and TRBJ1-1; D not resolved. From germline, CDR1 is MRHNA and CDR2 SNTAGT. The CDR3 is made up of 14 amino acids. Deletions cut 6 bases from V and 1 base from J, with 12 bases between. CDR3 residues: CASRRHTENTEAFF. The CDR3 DNA follows: TGTGCCAGCAGACGCCATACAGAGAACACTGAAGCTTTCTTT.

The chain combines TRBV2 with TRBJ1-5; 8 positions agree with TRBD1. Losses at the gene ends were 4 bases for V and 1 base for J; bases not matched to a gene: 0. This CDR3 spans 14 amino acids. The germline CDR1 and CDR2 sequences are SNHLY and FYNNEI. Written as DNA, the CDR3 is TGTGCCAGCAGTGGGACAGGGAGCAATCAGCCCCAGCATTTT. Its translation: CASSGTGSNQPQHF.

The chain uses TRBV5-4 and TRBJ1-4; possible D gene TRBD1, 6 bases. The CDR3 runs to 15 residues. Trimming cost V 4 bases and J 0 bases, with 10 bases left between them. Germline V gives CDR1 SGHNT, CDR2 YYREEE (reference sequence). CDR3 sequence reads: CASSMDSTTNEKLFF. CDR3 nucleotides: TGTGCCAGCAGCATGGACAGTACAACTAATGAAAAACTGTTTTTT.

As for this clone: Germline is not matched at one junction end, which may reflect a read error. The rearrangement joins TRBV6-6 to TRBJ2-7; D call uncertain. Germline assignment: CDR1 MNHNY and CDR2 SVGAGI (reference sequence). There are 11 residues in the CDR3. The CDR3 here is CASSPDTHRSF. Written as DNA, the CDR3 is TGTGCCAGCAGTCCAGACACCCACCGGTCTTTC.

This chain joins TRBV4-1 and TRBJ1-6; D remains ambiguous. The germline CDR1 and CDR2 sequences are MGHRA and YSYEKL. This CDR3 comprises 15 residues. The V end lost 2 bases, the J end lost 7 bases, and 12 bases lay between the germline ends. The CDR3 bases are TGCGCCAGCAGCCAATCGGAAGCGGCAAATTCACCCCTCCACTTT. Protein product: CASSQSEAANSPLHF.

In this sample, this clone turned up once. The V gene is TRBV7-9, the J gene TRBJ1-1; D is ambiguous. V lost 1 base and J lost 6, with 12 bases in between. The length of the CDR3 is 14 residues. Germline CDR1 reads SEHNR; CDR2 reads FQNEAQ (reference sequence). Written as DNA, the CDR3 is TGTGCCAGCAGCTTAGAGGCGGCAGCAGCTGAAGCTTTCTTT. Translating it yields CASSLEAAAAEAFF.

This clone was detected only once. This chain joins TRBV19 and TRBJ1-4; the D is unclear. This CDR3 comprises 17 residues. Germline loops: CDR1 LNHDA, CDR2 SQIVND (reference sequence). Trimming cost V 3 bases and J 9 bases, with 23 bases left between them. The CDR3 sequence is CASSIVASGRGQKKLFF. The CDR3 DNA follows: TGTGCCAGTAGTATCGTCGCGTCCGGGCGCGGTCAGAAAAAACTGTTTTTT.

This rearrangement joins TRBV11-2 to TRBJ2-1; the match to TRBD2 covers 10 bases. Per germline, CDR1 SGHAT and CDR2 FQNNGV. The CDR3 is 15 residues long. Trimming removed 2 bases from V and 12 bases from J; junction bases left unmatched: 10. DNA for the CDR3: TGTGCCAGCAGCTTAAGGGCTAGCGGGGGCCAGGGGCAGTTCTTC. This encodes CASSLRASGGQGQFF.

The chain joins TRBV5-4 to TRBJ1-2; perhaps TRBD1 as D (5 bases). Trimming took off 2 bases at V and 3 bases at J, with 14 bases between the two ends. Germline V gene sequence: CDR1 SGHNT, CDR2 YYREEE (reference sequence). This CDR3 comprises 15 residues. CDR3 amino acids: CASSFSLRDDYGYTF. The DNA for the CDR3 is TGTGCCAGCAGCTTCTCACTCAGGGATGACTATGGCTACACCTTC.

This chain connects TRBV29-1 to TRBJ2-7, with 7 bases that match TRBD1. The J segment lost 3 bases and the V segment lost 7 bases, leaving 9 bases of the junction unmatched. The CDR3 spans 13 residues. Germline lookup yields CDR1 SQVTM and CDR2 ANQGSEA. This chain's CDR3 is CSAIQGIGYEQYF. DNA for the CDR3: TGCAGCGCCATACAGGGGATCGGCTACGAGCAGTACTTC.